Each of the 17 T cell receptor beta chains below was sequenced from the same sample in a study of blood T cells in healthy people across ages. Sample-barcoded 5' priming and a J-beta primer mix drove a second PCR of roughly 6 to 12 cycles. In TCRdb, the 5' RACE reads were re-called with MiXCR into one record per CDR3 protein. This sample has about 290,000 distinct CDR3 sequences, with 27% found just once. Input material: blood. These receptors all come from a woman aged 65 to 85 in good health.

This clonotype showed up just a few times. This sequence joins TRBV5-1 and TRBJ2-6; 8 bases fit TRBD1. This CDR3 is 17 amino acids long. The trim removed 4 bases at V and 0 bases at J, leaving 6 bases unmatched. Germline lookup yields CDR1 SGHRS and CDR2 YFSETQ. CDR3: CASSPVTGASGANVLTF. CDR3 nucleotide sequence: TGCGCCAGCAGCCCGGTGACAGGGGCCTCTGGGGCCAACGTCCTGACTTTC.

This clonotype came up a few times. This chain uses TRBV6-2 or TRBV6-3 with TRBJ2-1; D unclear. Looked up from germline, CDR1 is MNHEY and CDR2 is SVGEGT. The CDR3 contains 14 residues. Trimming shortened V by 2 bases and J by 4 bases, and 9 bases separated the two germline ends. The CDR3 sequence: CASSYRAGYNEQFF. The CDR3, as DNA: TGTGCCAGCAGTTACCGGGCTGGATACAATGAGCAGTTCTTC.

With respect to this clonotype: One junction end disagrees with the germline gene, perhaps due to a read error. CDR3 nucleotides: TGTGCCACCTCGTCTACAGGGGGCGATGAGAAACTGTTTTTT. Residues: CATSSTGGDEKLFF. V gene TRBV6-5 combines with J gene TRBJ1-4, with TRBD1 identical over 9 bases. Germline V gene sequence: CDR1 MNHEY, CDR2 SVGAGI. CDR3 size: 14 residues.

This clonotype was picked up many times. The V and J genes are TRBV4-2 and TRBJ1-2; the D gene is possibly TRBD1 (6 bases). Trimming pared 0 bases from V and 5 bases from J, leaving 16 bases between. Looked up from germline, CDR1 is LGHNA and CDR2 is YNFKEQ. CDR3 length: 16 residues. The CDR3 sequence is CASSQDLEGGRYGYTF. The CDR3 nucleotides read TGTGCCAGCAGCCAAGATTTGGAGGGGGGACGGTATGGCTACACCTTC.

V is TRBV15 and J is TRBJ1-4; D is unclear. Looked up from germline, CDR1 is LNHNV and CDR2 is YYDKDF (reference sequence). V was clipped by 5 bases and J by 5 bases, with 18 bases between them. The CDR3 is 16 residues long. The CDR3 sequence is CATSPLGGSWNEKLFF. The CDR3, as DNA: TGTGCCACCAGCCCCTTGGGAGGGTCCTGGAATGAAAAACTGTTTTTT.

There are a few counts of this clonotype. The chain uses TRBV10-3 and TRBJ2-6; D is perhaps TRBD2 (6 bases). The CDR3 has 17 amino acids. Germline lookup yields CDR1 ENHRY and CDR2 SYGVKD. Trimming stripped 11 bases from V and 0 bases from J, with 20 bases between. The CDR3 region has the DNA TGTGCCGCCTCACCATGGGACTTGGGCTCTGGGGCCAACGTCCTGACTTTC. It codes for CAASPWDLGSGANVLTF.

The chain recombines TRBV28 with TRBJ2-3; TRBD1 matches 7 bases. V lost 2 bases and J lost 5; bases outside the gene matches: 10. Germline values: CDR1 MDHEN, CDR2 SYDVKM. CDR3 length: 16 residues. CDR3 sequence: CASSLGYRGKGDTQYF. CDR3 nucleotide sequence: TGTGCCAGCAGTTTAGGTTACAGGGGAAAAGGAGATACGCAGTATTTT. The whole variable domain, filled in from reference TRBV28 and TRBJ2-3, reads DVKVTQSSRYLVKRTGEKVFLECVQDMDHENMFWYRQDPGLGLRLIYFSYDVKMKEKGDIPEGYSVSREKKERFSLILESASTNQTSMYLCASSLGYRGKGDTQYFGPGTRLTVL.

A few counts support this clonotype. The rearrangement joins TRBV5-1 to TRBJ2-1, with 7 bases matching TRBD1. V dropped 3 bases and J dropped 6; count of bases not matched to a gene: 3. Germline lookup yields CDR1 SGHRS and CDR2 YFSETQ. The CDR3 covers 13 residues. CDR3 nucleotides: TGCGCCAGCAGCTCAGACAGGGCCAATGAGCAGTTCTTC. Amino acids: CASSSDRANEQFF.

This clonotype was seen a single time. V is TRBV20-1 and J is TRBJ2-6; maybe TRBD2 (5 bases). The CDR3 has 14 residues. The V gene lost 2 bases and the J gene lost 0 bases, with 5 bases spanning the gap. Germline lookup yields CDR1 DFQATT and CDR2 SNEGSKA (reference sequence). For the CDR3, the DNA is TGCAGTGCTAGAAGCGGCTCTGGGGCCAACGTCCTGACTTTC. It yields the protein CSARSGSGANVLTF.

This clonotype occurred many times. The chain couples TRBV4-3 to TRBJ2-7; D uncertain. Germline CDR1 LGHNA, CDR2 YSLEER. The CDR3 loop spans 14 amino acids. Trimming took off 0 bases at V and 7 bases at J, with 13 bases between the two ends. CDR3 loop: CASSQDSGRREQYF. DNA for the CDR3: TGCGCCAGCAGCCAAGATTCAGGCAGGCGGGAGCAGTACTTC.

There are a few counts of this clonotype. The chain links TRBV6-1 to TRBJ2-2; D tentatively fits TRBD1 or TRBD2 (5 bases each). Per the germline V gene, CDR1 is MNHNS and CDR2 is SASEGT. This CDR3 contains 14 residues. V was clipped by 4 bases and J by 3 bases, with 9 bases between them. This CDR3 is CASSGRGDTGELFF. CDR3 nucleotides: TGTGCCAGCAGTGGACGAGGGGACACCGGGGAGCTGTTTTTT.

This clonotype was observed a few times. This chain links TRBV7-2 with TRBJ2-2; no clear D. V dropped 4 bases and J dropped 7 bases, with 13 bases sitting between them. This CDR3 is 14 amino acids long. The V gene's germline CDR1 is SGHTA and CDR2 FQGNSA. CDR3 residues: CASSSDMGIGELFF. CDR3 sequence (DNA): TGTGCCAGCAGCTCTGACATGGGGATCGGGGAGCTGTTTTTT.

This chain uses TRBV20-1 with TRBJ2-3, with TRBD2 matching 9 bases. Losses at the gene ends were 5 bases for V and 2 bases for J; bases not matched to a gene: 14. This CDR3 region has 17 residues. Germline V gene lookup returns CDR1 DFQATT and CDR2 SNEGSKA (reference sequence). CDR3 DNA: TGCAGTGCTCCTCCGACTAGCGGCGGAGGCCCCACAGATACGCAGTATTTT. Encoded protein: CSAPPTSGGGPTDTQYF.

The table lists this clonotype with many counts. V usage is TRBV24-1 and J usage is TRBJ2-1; the match to TRBD2 covers 7 bases. The CDR3 has 15 amino acids. The germline CDR1 and CDR2 sequences are KGHDR and SFDVKD. Trimming at V came to 4 bases and at J to 3 bases, leaving 5 bases not matched to a gene. CDR3 sequence (DNA): TGTGCCACCAGTGAACCCAAGCGGGACTACAATGAGCAGTTCTTC. Amino acids: CATSEPKRDYNEQFF.

The J gene is TRBJ2-5, the V gene TRBV10-3; D is uncertain. The J call may be in error: the DNA end matches TRBJ2-1 better. CDR3 length: 13 residues. From germline, CDR1 is ENHRY and CDR2 SYGVKD. The CDR3 region has the DNA TGTGCCATCAGCTCTGTGGGCCCGGATGAGCAGTTCTTC. Its translation is CAISSVGPDEQFF.

The rearrangement links TRBV29-1 to TRBJ1-2, with D tentatively TRBD1 (6 bases). V dropped 7 bases and J dropped 4 bases, with 13 bases sitting between them. Germline CDR1 reads SQVTM; CDR2 reads ANQGSEA. The CDR3 consists of 12 residues. As DNA, the CDR3 is TGCAGCGGAGATGGGGGGCTCTATGGCTACACCTTC. Translating gives CSGDGGLYGYTF.

This chain joins TRBV28 and TRBJ2-6; D is undetermined. The V and J ends lost 3 bases and 13 bases respectively, with 13 bases between them. CDR1 is MDHEN and CDR2 is SYDVKM in the germline V gene. The CDR3 is 13 residues long. CDR3 in DNA: TGTGCCAGCAGTTTCCCCCCCGCAGGTGTCCTGACTTTC. Protein product: CASSFPPAGVLTF.